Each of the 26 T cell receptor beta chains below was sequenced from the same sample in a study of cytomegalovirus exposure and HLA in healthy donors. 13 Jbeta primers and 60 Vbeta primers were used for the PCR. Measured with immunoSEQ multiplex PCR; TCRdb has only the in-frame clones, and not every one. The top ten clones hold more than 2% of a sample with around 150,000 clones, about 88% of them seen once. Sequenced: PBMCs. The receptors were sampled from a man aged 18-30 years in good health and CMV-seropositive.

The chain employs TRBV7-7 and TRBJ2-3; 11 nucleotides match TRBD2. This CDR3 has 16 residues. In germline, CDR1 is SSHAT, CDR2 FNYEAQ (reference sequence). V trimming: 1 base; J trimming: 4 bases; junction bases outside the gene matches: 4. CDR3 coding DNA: TGTGCCAGCAGCTTAGGGTTAGCGGGGGGGTCAGATACGCAGTATTTT. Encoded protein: CASSLGLAGGSDTQYF. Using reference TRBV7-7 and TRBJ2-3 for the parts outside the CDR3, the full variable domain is GAGVSQSPRYKVTKRGQDVTLRCDPISSHATLYWYQQALGQGPEFLTYFNYEAQPDKSGLPSDRFSAERPEGSISTLTIQRTEQRDSAMYRCASSLGLAGGSDTQYFGPGTRLTVL.

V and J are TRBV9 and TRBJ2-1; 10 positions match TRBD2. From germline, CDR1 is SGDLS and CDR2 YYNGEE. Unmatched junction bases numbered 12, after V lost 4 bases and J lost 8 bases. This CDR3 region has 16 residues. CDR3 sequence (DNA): TGTGCCAGCAGCCTCAACCCCAGCGGGGGGGCCGATGAGCAGTTCTTC. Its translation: CASSLNPSGGADEQFF.

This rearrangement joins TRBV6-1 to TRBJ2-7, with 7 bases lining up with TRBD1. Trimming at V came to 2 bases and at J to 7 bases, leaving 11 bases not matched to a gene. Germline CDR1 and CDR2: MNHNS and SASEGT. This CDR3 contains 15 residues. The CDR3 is CASSEIVAGGSEQYF. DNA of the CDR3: TGTGCCAGCAGTGAAATTGTGGCAGGGGGTAGTGAGCAGTACTTC.

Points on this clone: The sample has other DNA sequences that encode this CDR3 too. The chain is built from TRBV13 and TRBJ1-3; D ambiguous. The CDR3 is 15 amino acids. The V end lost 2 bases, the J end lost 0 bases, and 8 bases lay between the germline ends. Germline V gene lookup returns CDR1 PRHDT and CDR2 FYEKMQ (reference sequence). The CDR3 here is CASSLNSGSGNTIYF. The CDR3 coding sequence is TGTGCCAGCAGCTTAAACAGTGGCTCTGGAAACACCATATATTTT.

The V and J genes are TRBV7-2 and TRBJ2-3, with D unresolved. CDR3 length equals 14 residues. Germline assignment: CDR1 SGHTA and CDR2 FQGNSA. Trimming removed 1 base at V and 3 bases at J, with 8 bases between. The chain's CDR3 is CASSLVGRTDTQYF. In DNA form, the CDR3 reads TGTGCCAGCAGCTTAGTTGGTAGAACAGATACGCAGTATTTT.

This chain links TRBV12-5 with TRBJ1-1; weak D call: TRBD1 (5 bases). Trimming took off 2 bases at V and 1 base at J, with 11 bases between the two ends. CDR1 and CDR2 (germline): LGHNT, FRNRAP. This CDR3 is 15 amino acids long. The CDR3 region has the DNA TGTGCTAGTGGTTTGCCCGGAGACAGGAACACTGAAGCTTTCTTT. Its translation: CASGLPGDRNTEAFF.

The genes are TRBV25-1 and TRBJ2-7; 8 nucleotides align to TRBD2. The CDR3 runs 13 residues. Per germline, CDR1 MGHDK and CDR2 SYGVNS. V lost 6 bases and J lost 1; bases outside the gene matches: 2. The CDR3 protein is CASSSGGSYEQYF. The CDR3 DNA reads TGTGCCAGCAGCTCGGGGGGGTCCTACGAGCAGTACTTC.

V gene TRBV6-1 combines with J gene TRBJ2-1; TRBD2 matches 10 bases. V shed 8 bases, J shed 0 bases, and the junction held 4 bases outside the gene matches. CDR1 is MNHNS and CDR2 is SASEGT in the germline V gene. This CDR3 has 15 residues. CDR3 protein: CASPIAGGSYNEQFF. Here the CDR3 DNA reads TGTGCCAGCCCTATAGCGGGGGGCTCCTACAATGAGCAGTTCTTC.

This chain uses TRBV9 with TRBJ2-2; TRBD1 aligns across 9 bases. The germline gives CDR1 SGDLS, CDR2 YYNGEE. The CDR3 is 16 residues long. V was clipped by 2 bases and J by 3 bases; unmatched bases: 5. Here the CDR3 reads CASSVSRDRDTGELFF. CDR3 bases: TGTGCCAGCAGCGTTAGCCGGGACAGGGACACCGGGGAGCTGTTTTTT.

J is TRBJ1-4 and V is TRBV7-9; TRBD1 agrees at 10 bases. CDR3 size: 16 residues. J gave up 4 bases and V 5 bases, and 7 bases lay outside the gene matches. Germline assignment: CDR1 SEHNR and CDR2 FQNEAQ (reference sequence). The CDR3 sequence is CASSLPTGGNNEKLFF. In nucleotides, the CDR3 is TGTGCCAGCAGCCTACCGACAGGGGGCAATAATGAAAAACTGTTTTTT.

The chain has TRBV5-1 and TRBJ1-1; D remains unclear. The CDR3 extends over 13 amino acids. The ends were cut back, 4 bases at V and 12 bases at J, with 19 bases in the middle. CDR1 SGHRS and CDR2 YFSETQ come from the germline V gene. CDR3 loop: CASSPLSGGDTFF. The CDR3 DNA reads TGCGCCAGCAGCCCCCTCTCTGGCGGGGATACTTTCTTT.

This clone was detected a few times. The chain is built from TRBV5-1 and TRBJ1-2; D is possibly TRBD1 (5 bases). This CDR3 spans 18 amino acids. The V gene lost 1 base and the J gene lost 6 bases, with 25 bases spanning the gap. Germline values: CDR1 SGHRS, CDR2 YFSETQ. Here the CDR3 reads CASSLTLGRKEGSHGYTF. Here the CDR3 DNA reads TGCGCCAGCAGCTTGACCCTGGGCCGCAAGGAGGGGAGTCATGGCTACACCTTC. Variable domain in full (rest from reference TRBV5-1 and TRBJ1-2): KAGVTQTPRYLIKTRGQQVTLSCSPISGHRSVSWYQQTPGQGLQFLFEYFSETQRNKGNFPGRFSGRQFSNSRSEMNVSTLELGDSALYLCASSLTLGRKEGSHGYTFGSGTRLTVV.

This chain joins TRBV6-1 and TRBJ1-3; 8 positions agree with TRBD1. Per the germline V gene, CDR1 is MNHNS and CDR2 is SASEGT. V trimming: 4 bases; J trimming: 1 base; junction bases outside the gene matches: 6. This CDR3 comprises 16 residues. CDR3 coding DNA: TGTGCCAGCAGTGCCGGGACAGGCGGTTCTGGAAACACCATATATTTT. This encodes CASSAGTGGSGNTIYF.

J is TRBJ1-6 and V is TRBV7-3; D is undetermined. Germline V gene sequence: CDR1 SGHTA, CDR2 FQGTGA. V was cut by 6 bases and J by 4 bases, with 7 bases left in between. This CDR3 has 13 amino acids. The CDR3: CASSAGYNSPLHF. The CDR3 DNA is TGTGCCAGCAGTGCGGGTTATAATTCACCCCTCCACTTT. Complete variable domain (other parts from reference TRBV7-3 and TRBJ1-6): GAGVSQTPSNKVTEKGKYVELRCDPISGHTALYWYRQSLGQGPEFLIYFQGTGAADDSGLPNDRFFAVRPEGSVSTLKIQRTERGDSAVYLCASSAGYNSPLHFGNGTRLTVT.

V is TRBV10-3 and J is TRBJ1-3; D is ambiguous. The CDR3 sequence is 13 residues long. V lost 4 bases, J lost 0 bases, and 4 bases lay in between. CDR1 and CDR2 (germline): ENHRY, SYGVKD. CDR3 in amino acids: CAISAGSGNTIYF. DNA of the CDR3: TGTGCCATCAGTGCAGGCTCTGGAAACACCATATATTTT.

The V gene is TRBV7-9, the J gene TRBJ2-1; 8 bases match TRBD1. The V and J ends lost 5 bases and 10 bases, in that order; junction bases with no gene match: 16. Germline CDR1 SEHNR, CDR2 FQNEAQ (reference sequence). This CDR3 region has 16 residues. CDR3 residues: CASSSAPGQAWGEQFF. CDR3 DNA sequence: TGTGCCAGCAGCAGCGCCCCGGGACAGGCCTGGGGGGAGCAGTTCTTC.

The CDR3 here is CSVEMRTGVEAFF. CDR3 in DNA: TGCAGCGTTGAAATGAGGACAGGGGTTGAAGCTTTCTTT. The chain recombines TRBV29-1 with TRBJ1-1, with TRBD1 matching over 9 bases. CDR3 length equals 13 residues. Germline V CDR1 and CDR2: SQVTM, ANQGSEA. Losses at the gene ends were 2 bases for V and 7 bases for J; bases not matched to a gene: 5. Complete variable domain (other parts from reference TRBV29-1 and TRBJ1-1): SAVISQKPSRDICQRGTSLTIQCQVDSQVTMMFWYRQQPGQSLTLIATANQGSEATYESGFVIDKFPISRPNLTFSTLTVSNMSPEDSSIYLCSVEMRTGVEAFFGQGTRLTVV.

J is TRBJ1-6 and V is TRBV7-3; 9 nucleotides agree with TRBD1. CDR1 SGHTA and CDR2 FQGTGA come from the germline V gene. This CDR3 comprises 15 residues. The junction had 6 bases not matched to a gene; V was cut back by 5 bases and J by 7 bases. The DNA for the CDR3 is TGTGCCAGCAGCCGAGGGACAGGGATCAATTCACCCCTCCACTTT. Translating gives CASSRGTGINSPLHF.

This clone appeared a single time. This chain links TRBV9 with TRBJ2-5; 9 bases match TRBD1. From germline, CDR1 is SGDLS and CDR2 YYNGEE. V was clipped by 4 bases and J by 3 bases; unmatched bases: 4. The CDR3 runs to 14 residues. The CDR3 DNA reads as TGTGCCAGCAGCCCATGGACAGGGGAAGAGACCCAGTACTTC. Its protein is CASSPWTGEETQYF.

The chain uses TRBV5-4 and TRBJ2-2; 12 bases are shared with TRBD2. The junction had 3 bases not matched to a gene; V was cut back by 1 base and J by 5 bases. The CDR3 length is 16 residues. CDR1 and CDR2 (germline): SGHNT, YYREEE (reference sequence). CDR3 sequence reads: CASSLRLAGGTGELFF. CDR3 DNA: TGTGCCAGCAGCTTGCGGCTAGCGGGGGGGACCGGGGAGCTGTTTTTT.

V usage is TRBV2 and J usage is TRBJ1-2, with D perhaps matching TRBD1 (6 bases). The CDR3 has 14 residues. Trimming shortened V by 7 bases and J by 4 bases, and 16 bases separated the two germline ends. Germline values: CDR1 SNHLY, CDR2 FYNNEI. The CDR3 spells CASKRDTQPYGYTF. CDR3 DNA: TGTGCCAGCAAAAGGGACACTCAACCCTATGGCTACACCTTC.

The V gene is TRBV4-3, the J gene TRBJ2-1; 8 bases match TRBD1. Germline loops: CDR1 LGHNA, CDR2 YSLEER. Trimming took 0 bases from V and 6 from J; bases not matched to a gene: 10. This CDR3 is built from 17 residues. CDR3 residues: CASSQEPGGVGSNEQFF. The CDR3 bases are TGCGCCAGCAGCCAAGAGCCAGGGGGCGTTGGGTCCAATGAGCAGTTCTTC.

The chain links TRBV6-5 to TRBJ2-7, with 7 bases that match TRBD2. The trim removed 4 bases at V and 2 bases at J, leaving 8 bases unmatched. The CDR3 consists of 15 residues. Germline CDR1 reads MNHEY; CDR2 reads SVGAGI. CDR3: CASSSWGGEAYEQYF. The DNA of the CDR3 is TGTGCCAGCAGTTCCTGGGGAGGGGAGGCCTACGAGCAGTACTTC.

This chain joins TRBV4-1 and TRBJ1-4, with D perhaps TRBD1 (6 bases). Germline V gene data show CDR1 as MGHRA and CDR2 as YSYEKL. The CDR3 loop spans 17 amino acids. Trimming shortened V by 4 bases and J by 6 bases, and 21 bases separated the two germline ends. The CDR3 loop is CASSPSAGEGFYEKLFF. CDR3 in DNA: TGCGCCAGCAGCCCTTCGGCAGGGGAGGGATTTTATGAAAAACTGTTTTTT.

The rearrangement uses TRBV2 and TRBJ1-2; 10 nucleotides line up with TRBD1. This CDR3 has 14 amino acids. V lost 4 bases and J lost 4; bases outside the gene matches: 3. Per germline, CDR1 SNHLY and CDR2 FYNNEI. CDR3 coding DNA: TGTGCCAGCAGTGGGGACAGGGGCGGCTATGGCTACACCTTC. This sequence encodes CASSGDRGGYGYTF.

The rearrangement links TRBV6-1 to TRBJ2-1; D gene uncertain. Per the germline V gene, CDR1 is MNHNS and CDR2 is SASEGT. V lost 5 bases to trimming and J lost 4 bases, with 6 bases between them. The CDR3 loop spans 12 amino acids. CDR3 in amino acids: CASSNRYNEQFF. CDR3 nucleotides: TGTGCCAGCAGTAACAGATACAATGAGCAGTTCTTC.